This TCR beta chain is drawn from a study of T cell responses to AZD1222 COVID-19 vaccine. Study background: Pooled in the analysis were second doses at about 4 or about 12 weeks. Study-level results: Donors in the cohort were predominantly white British and more often female, and clonal diversity was possibly underestimated. Spike-specific TCR breadth and depth went up after people got two AZD1222 doses. Epitopes outside B.1.351 and B.1.1.7 mutated regions reportedly drew nearly half of spike TCRs.

V was clipped by 3 bases and J by 4 bases, with 18 bases between them. The CDR3 loop spans 16 amino acids. In germline, CDR1 is SGHRS, CDR2 YFSETQ. As regards this clone: What it binds is not known.

Measured with immunoSEQ multiplex PCR; TCRdb has only the in-frame clones, and not every one. The sample contains approximately 100,000 clones, over 90% of which appear only once. The source is an adult in good health. The input for sequencing was peripheral blood, taken on day 0 of AZD1222 vaccination. The chain is built from TRBV5-1 and TRBJ2-3, with TRBD2 as a possible D gene (5 bases). The CDR3 nucleotides read TGCGCCAGCAGCTATTCACCGGGATCGAGGGCAGATACGCAGTATTTT. Translated, it gives CASSYSPGSRADTQYF.